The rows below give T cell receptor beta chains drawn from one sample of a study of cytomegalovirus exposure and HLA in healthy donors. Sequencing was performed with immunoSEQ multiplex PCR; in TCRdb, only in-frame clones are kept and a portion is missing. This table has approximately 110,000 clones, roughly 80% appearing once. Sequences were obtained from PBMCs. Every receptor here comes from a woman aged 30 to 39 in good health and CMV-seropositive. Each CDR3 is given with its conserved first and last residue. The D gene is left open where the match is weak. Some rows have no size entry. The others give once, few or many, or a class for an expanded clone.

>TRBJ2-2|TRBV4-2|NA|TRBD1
CASSQEDRGNTGELFF
TGTGCCAGCAGCCAAGAAGACAGGGGGAACACCGGGGAGCTGTTTTTT
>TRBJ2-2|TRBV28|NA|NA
CASEANTGELFF
TGTGCCAGTGAGGCGAACACCGGGGAGCTGTTTTTT
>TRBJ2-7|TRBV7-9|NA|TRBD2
CASSRSGGASEQYF
TGTGCCAGCAGCCGTAGCGGGGGGGCCTCCGAGCAGTACTTC
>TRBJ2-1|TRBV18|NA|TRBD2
CASSPPGRGLLYNEQFF
TGTGCCAGCTCACCACCGGGGAGGGGTTTGTTATACAATGAGCAGTTCTTC
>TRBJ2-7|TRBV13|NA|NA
CASSLLAIAEQYF
TGTGCCAGCAGCTTACTCGCGATCGCCGAGCAGTACTTC
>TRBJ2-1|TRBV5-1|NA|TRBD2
CASSLRASGVNEQFF
TGCGCCAGCAGCTTGCGGGCTAGCGGGGTTAATGAGCAGTTCTTC
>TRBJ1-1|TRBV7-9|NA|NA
CASSKSRTANTEAFF
TGTGCCAGCAGCAAAAGCCGGACAGCGAACACTGAAGCTTTCTTT
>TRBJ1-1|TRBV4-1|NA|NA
CASSQGQENTEAFF
TGCGCCAGCAGCCAAGGACAGGAGAACACTGAAGCTTTCTTT
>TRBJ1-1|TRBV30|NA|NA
CAWRLKGEGTEAFF
TGTGCCTGGAGGTTAAAGGGAGAAGGGACTGAAGCTTTCTTT
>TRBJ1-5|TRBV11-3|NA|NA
CASSSSGRCRHF
TGTGCCAGCAGCTCCTCAGGCCGGTGCCGGCATTTT
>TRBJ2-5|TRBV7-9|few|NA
CASSLVNQETQYF
TGTGCCAGCAGCTTAGTTAATCAAGAGACCCAGTACTTC
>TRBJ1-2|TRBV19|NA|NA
CASSISEGQGGYTF
TGTGCCAGTAGTATATCGGAGGGCCAAGGGGGCTACACCTTC
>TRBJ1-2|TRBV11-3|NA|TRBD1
CASSRDRDSLGYTF
TGTGCCAGCAGCCGGGACAGGGATTCTTTGGGCTACACCTTC
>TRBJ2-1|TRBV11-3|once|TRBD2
CASSSGLAGGYNEQFF
TGTGCCAGCAGCTCTGGACTAGCGGGAGGTTACAATGAGCAGTTCTTC
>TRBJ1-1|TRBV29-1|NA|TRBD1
CSVAGPDRAYEAFF
TGCAGCGTGGCGGGACCTGACAGGGCTTATGAAGCTTTCTTT
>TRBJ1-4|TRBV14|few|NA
CASSPRVTSTNEKLFF
TGTGCCAGCAGCCCCAGGGTGACGTCAACTAATGAAAAACTGTTTTTT
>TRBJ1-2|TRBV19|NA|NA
CASSIEQYGYTF
TGTGCCAGTAGTATCGAACAGTATGGCTACACCTTC
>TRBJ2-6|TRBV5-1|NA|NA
CASSPNPGANVLTF
TGCGCCAGCAGCCCCAATCCCGGGGCCAACGTCCTGACTTTC
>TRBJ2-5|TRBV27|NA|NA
CASSATSGLETQYF
TGTGCCAGCAGTGCAACTTCAGGGTTGGAGACCCAGTACTTC
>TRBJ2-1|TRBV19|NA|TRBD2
CASSARTSGTFPLYNEQFF
TGTGCCAGTAGTGCGCGGACTAGCGGGACCTTCCCCTTATACAATGAGCAGTTCTTC
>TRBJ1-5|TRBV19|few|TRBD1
CASIRGHGQPQHF
TGTGCCAGTATAAGGGGGCATGGTCAGCCCCAGCATTTT
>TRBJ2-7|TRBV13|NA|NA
CASSLGLDEQYF
TGTGCCAGCAGCTTAGGACTAGACGAGCAGTACTTC
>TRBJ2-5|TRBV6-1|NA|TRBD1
CASRRQGADETQYF
TGTGCCAGCAGGAGACAGGGGGCTGATGAGACCCAGTACTTC
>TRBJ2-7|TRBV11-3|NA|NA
CASSPTRESYEQYF
TGTGCCAGCAGTCCGACACGAGAGTCCTACGAGCAGTACTTC
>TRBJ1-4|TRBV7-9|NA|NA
CSSSLGDSLAGEKLFF
TGTTCCAGCAGCTTAGGGGACTCGCTAGCAGGGGAAAAACTGTTTTTT
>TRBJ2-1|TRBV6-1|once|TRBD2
CASSGTSIREQFF
TGTGCCAGCAGTGGGACTAGCATCCGGGAGCAGTTCTTC
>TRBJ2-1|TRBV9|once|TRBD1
CASSVETGNIDEQFF
TGTGCCAGCAGCGTCGAGACAGGGAATATCGATGAGCAGTTCTTC
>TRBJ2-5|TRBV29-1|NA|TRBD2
CSVRGLAGAETQYF
TGCAGCGTCCGGGGACTAGCGGGGGCGGAGACCCAGTACTTC
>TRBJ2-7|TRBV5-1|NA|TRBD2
CASSLASVSGSFGPPYEQYF
TGCGCCAGCAGCTTGGCCTCGGTTAGCGGGAGTTTCGGGCCCCCCTACGAGCAGTACTTC
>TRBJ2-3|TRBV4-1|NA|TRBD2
CASSQDQTSGNTDTQYF
TGCGCCAGCAGCCAAGACCAGACTAGCGGCAACACAGATACGCAGTATTTT
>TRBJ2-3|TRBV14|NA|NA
CASSQELAVGTQYF
TGTGCCAGCAGCCAAGAGTTAGCGGTGGGCACGCAGTATTTT
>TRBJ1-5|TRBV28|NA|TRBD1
CASSLRQGAHQPQHF
TGTGCCAGCAGTTTACGACAGGGGGCTCATCAGCCCCAGCATTTT
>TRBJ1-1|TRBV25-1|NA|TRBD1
CASSEEGAGKNTEAFF
TGTGCCAGCAGTGAGGAGGGGGCAGGGAAGAACACTGAAGCTTTCTTT
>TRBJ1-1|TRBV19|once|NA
CASSKRQQLEAFF
TGTGCCAGTAGTAAACGACAGCAGCTTGAAGCTTTCTTT
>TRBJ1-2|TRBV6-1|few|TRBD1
CASSEDRGPYGYTF
TGTGCCAGCAGTGAGGACAGGGGGCCCTATGGCTACACCTTC
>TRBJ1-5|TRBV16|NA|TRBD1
CASSPSQGANQPQHF
TGTGCCAGCAGCCCCTCACAGGGGGCAAATCAGCCCCAGCATTTT
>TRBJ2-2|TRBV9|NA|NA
CASSETRAVNTGELFF
TGTGCCAGCAGCGAAACACGCGCGGTTAACACCGGGGAGCTGTTTTTT